A selection of T cell receptor beta chains follows, all from one sample in a study of blood T cell repertoires in COVID-19. Profiling relied on immunoSEQ multiplex PCR, and the TCRdb table lists in-frame clones only, not all of them. This sample yields about 200,000 clones, of which around four fifths are seen a single time; approximately 10% belongs to the top ten. Sequencing used PBMCs or T cells enriched from blood (not recorded which). The origin of the receptors is a man aged 35-49 years who had recovered from COVID-19. The CDR3 runs from the conserved cysteine through the conserved F or W. Each record gives: D gene, V gene, clone size, J gene, CDR3 protein, CDR3 DNA. A D gene is named only where the DNA matches it firmly. Part of the rows lack a size; the others show once, few, many or a class for expanded clones.

TRBD1	TRBV5-8	once	TRBJ1-1	CASSPGQVYMNTEAFF	TGTGCCAGCAGCCCGGGACAGGTCTACATGAACACTGAAGCTTTCTTT
NA	TRBV7-3	NA	TRBJ2-2	CASTRVPAGELFF	TGTGCCAGCACCCGGGTTCCGGCCGGGGAGCTGTTTTTT
NA	TRBV29-1	NA	TRBJ1-2	CSVSGGTWEGYTF	TGCAGCGTCTCGGGGGGTACCTGGGAAGGCTACACCTTC
TRBD1	TRBV3-1/TRBV3-2	NA	TRBJ1-1	CASSPTRDRGDTEAFF	TGTGCCAGCAGCCCCACCCGGGACAGGGGGGACACTGAAGCTTTCTTT
TRBD2	TRBV5-1	NA	TRBJ2-7	CASSTSGIYEWQYF	TGCGCCAGCAGTACTAGCGGGATCTACGAGTGGCAGTACTTC
TRBD1	TRBV19	NA	TRBJ1-2	CASSSGTALHGYTF	TGTGCCAGTAGTTCCGGGACAGCTCTTCATGGCTACACCTTC
TRBD1	TRBV7-3	NA	TRBJ2-1	CASSLMGQTYNEQFF	TGTGCCAGCAGCTTAATGGGACAGACCTACAATGAGCAGTTCTTC
TRBD1	TRBV4-1	NA	TRBJ2-2	CASSQVPQTGTGLTGELFF	TGCGCCAGCAGCCAAGTCCCCCAGACCGGGACAGGTCTGACCGGGGAGCTGTTTTTT
TRBD1	TRBV29-1	NA	TRBJ2-1	CSVEGGTATFNNEQFF	TGCAGCGTTGAAGGGGGGACAGCGACGTTCAACAATGAGCAGTTCTTC
NA	TRBV7-3	NA	TRBJ2-3	CASSRGGGSDTQYF	TGTGCCAGCAGTAGAGGAGGGGGCTCGGATACGCAGTATTTT
TRBD1	TRBV7-2	once	TRBJ2-5	CASRGSGQIMGETQYF	TGTGCCAGCAGGGGCTCGGGACAGATTATGGGGGAGACCCAGTACTTC
TRBD2	TRBV11-3	NA	TRBJ2-2	CASSLDSGLAGTTGELFF	TGTGCCAGCAGCTTAGATTCGGGCCTAGCGGGAACGACCGGGGAGCTGTTTTTT
NA	TRBV2	NA	TRBJ1-3	CASSASGQGGNTIYF	TGTGCCAGCAGTGCTTCGGGGCAGGGGGGAAACACCATATATTTT
NA	TRBV12-5	NA	TRBJ2-5	CASGPQGGETQYF	TGTGCTAGTGGTCCACAGGGCGGAGAGACCCAGTACTTC
NA	TRBV5-1	NA	TRBJ1-6	CASSARQESPLHF	TGCGCCAGCAGCGCCAGACAGGAGTCACCCCTCCACTTT
TRBD2	TRBV2	once	TRBJ2-5	CASSEPGTSSQETQYF	TGTGCCAGCAGTGAACCGGGGACTAGCAGCCAAGAGACCCAGTACTTC
NA	TRBV7-9	NA	TRBJ2-1	CASSSWRDNEQFF	TGTGCCAGCAGCTCCTGGCGGGACAATGAGCAGTTCTTC
TRBD1	TRBV7-2	NA	TRBJ1-2	CASSSTGTGYGYTF	TGTGCCAGCAGCTCGACCGGGACAGGGTATGGCTACACCTTC
NA	TRBV6-1	NA	TRBJ1-1	CASSEQGRNTEAFF	TGTGCCAGCAGTGAACAGGGTAGGAACACTGAAGCTTTCTTT
TRBD2	TRBV2	once	TRBJ2-7	CASSEGLPKTYEQYF	TGTGCCAGCAGTGAGGGACTACCAAAAACCTACGAGCAGTACTTC
NA	TRBV5-1	NA	TRBJ2-5	CASKSRAGPQETQYF	TGCGCCAGCAAATCTAGAGCGGGTCCCCAAGAGACCCAGTACTTC
NA	TRBV6-2/TRBV6-3	once	TRBJ1-1	CASSYSRSGRGWTEAFF	TGTGCCAGCAGTTACTCCCGCAGCGGGAGGGGGTGGACTGAAGCTTTCTTT
TRBD2	TRBV12-3/TRBV12-4	NA	TRBJ2-2	CASSREAYGELFF	TGTGCCAGCAGTCGGGAGGCGTACGGGGAGCTGTTTTTT
NA	TRBV30	NA	TRBJ1-5	CAWSVRGNQPQHF	TGTGCCTGGAGTGTTCGGGGGAATCAGCCCCAGCATTTT
TRBD2	TRBV5-6	NA	TRBJ2-7	CASRNGLAGGLIRYEQYF	TGTGCCAGCAGAAACGGACTAGCGGGAGGGCTGATCCGCTACGAGCAGTACTTC
TRBD1	TRBV2	once	TRBJ1-1	CASSASGQSAFF	TGTGCCAGCAGTGCCTCGGGACAGAGTGCTTTCTTT
TRBD2	TRBV19	NA	TRBJ2-2	CASRSRTSGNTGELFF	TGTGCCAGTAGAAGTAGGACTAGCGGGAACACCGGGGAGCTGTTTTTT
NA	TRBV19	NA	TRBJ2-3	CATKTQGETQYF	TGTGCCACGAAAACCCAGGGCGAAACGCAGTATTTT
NA	TRBV18	NA	TRBJ2-6	CASSPPGGLTSGANVLTF	TGTGCCAGCTCACCACCCGGGGGACTGACCTCTGGGGCCAACGTCCTGACTTTC
NA	TRBV7-2	few	TRBJ1-2	CASSLEQNGYTF	TGTGCCAGCAGCTTAGAACAGAATGGCTACACCTTC
TRBD1	TRBV30	NA	TRBJ1-2	CAVASPGQGPNYGYTF	TGTGCCGTCGCATCCCCGGGACAGGGGCCTAACTATGGCTACACCTTC
NA	TRBV9	NA	TRBJ1-2	CASSVEPQSYGYTF	TGTGCCAGCAGCGTAGAGCCCCAATCCTATGGCTACACCTTC
NA	TRBV9	NA	TRBJ1-3	CASSVRGGGGNTIYF	TGTGCCAGCAGCGTCAGGGGCGGTGGTGGAAACACCATATATTTT
NA	TRBV19	few	TRBJ2-3	CASTPQLVGSTDTQYF	TGTGCCAGTACCCCTCAACTAGTAGGTAGCACAGATACGCAGTATTTT
TRBD2	TRBV5-6	NA	TRBJ2-5	CASSTLAGGRETQYF	TGTGCCAGCAGCACCCTCGCGGGAGGAAGAGAGACCCAGTACTTC
NA	TRBV10-3	NA	TRBJ2-1	CAISESRLVYNEQFF	TGTGCCATCAGTGAGTCTAGACTAGTTTACAATGAGCAGTTCTTC
NA	TRBV12-5	NA	TRBJ2-1	CASPAPGGGDEQFF	TGTGCTAGTCCCGCCCCTGGGGGAGGCGATGAGCAGTTCTTC
TRBD2	TRBV27	NA	TRBJ2-1	CASSNPPQTSGVNEQFF	TGTGCCAGCAGCAATCCGCCCCAAACTAGCGGGGTTAATGAGCAGTTCTTC
NA	TRBV28	NA	TRBJ1-5	CASSLLEGVGNQPQHF	TGTGCCAGCAGTTTATTAGAGGGGGTAGGCAATCAGCCCCAGCATTTT
NA	TRBV19	NA	TRBJ1-1	CASSSAGALTEAFF	TGTGCCAGTAGCTCCGCAGGGGCTCTCACTGAAGCTTTCTTT
TRBD2	TRBV4-2	NA	TRBJ2-7	CASRGSSGQDYEQYF	TGTGCCAGCAGGGGGTCTAGCGGGCAGGACTACGAGCAGTACTTC
TRBD1	TRBV27	NA	TRBJ1-2	CASSSYRDRDGYTF	TGTGCCAGCAGTTCCTACCGGGACAGGGATGGCTACACCTTC
NA	TRBV9	NA	TRBJ1-4	CASSPGGGAGEKLFF	TGTGCCAGCAGCCCCGGGGGGGGAGCAGGTGAAAAACTGTTTTTT
TRBD2	TRBV7-3	NA	TRBJ2-5	CASSPTGLADQETQYF	TGTGCCAGCAGCCCAACGGGACTAGCGGACCAAGAGACCCAGTACTTC
TRBD2	TRBV6-5	NA	TRBJ2-7	CASRAGLQYEQYF	TGTGCCAGCCGAGCGGGACTCCAATACGAGCAGTACTTC
TRBD2	TRBV28	NA	TRBJ2-3	CASRRLTSGSTDTQYF	TGTGCCAGCAGAAGACTAACTAGCGGCAGCACAGATACGCAGTATTTT
NA	TRBV7-9	few	TRBJ2-7	CASSSAGVAPYEQYF	TGTGCCAGCAGTTCTGCCGGGGTAGCCCCCTACGAGCAGTACTTC
NA	TRBV7-2	NA	TRBJ1-1	CASSLESSSTEAFF	TGTGCCAGCAGCTTAGAGAGTTCGAGCACTGAAGCTTTCTTT
NA	TRBV29-1	NA	TRBJ2-5	CSVLTGTQETQYF	TGCAGCGTCCTGACAGGTACCCAAGAGACCCAGTACTTC
NA	TRBV24-1	NA	TRBJ2-1	CATSDRDSYNEQFF	TGTGCCACCAGTGACAGGGACTCCTACAATGAGCAGTTCTTC
TRBD2	TRBV5-1	few	TRBJ2-3	CASNLAASGITDTQYF	TGCGCCAGCAACCTGGCGGCTAGCGGGATCACAGATACGCAGTATTTT
TRBD2	TRBV5-1	NA	TRBJ2-3	CASSQAGTSVPDTQYF	TGCGCCAGCAGCCAAGCCGGGACTAGCGTCCCAGATACGCAGTATTTT
NA	TRBV5-6	NA	TRBJ1-5	CASSSGVAGRRPQHF	TGTGCCAGCAGCTCGGGGGTGGCAGGACGTCGCCCCCAGCATTTT